Below, one T cell receptor (beta chain) is given with its context. Its target antigen remains unknown. No clone much larger than this one lies a single base away; base qualities are absent. This record comes from a study of OX40 agonist ivuxolimab in advanced cancers. For the study in its entirety: Ivuxolimab was an agonistic, fully human IgG2 monoclonal antibody directed against OX40 (CD134), a costimulatory receptor. Intravenous ivuxolimab was administered to patients every 2 weeks at six dose levels: 0.01, 0.1, 0.3, 1.5, 3 and 10 mg/kg. Of the approximately 54 dose-escalation patients, hepatocellular carcinoma was present in about 20, melanoma in approximately 15, renal cell carcinoma in 9 and head and neck cancer in 9. In the dose-escalation cohort, 75% to 85% of patients were male, and the mean age was 60 years with a range of about 23 to 79. Patients were allowed to have had prior anti-PD-1, anti-PD-L1 or anti-CTLA-4 therapy, and approximately 40% of the dose-escalation patients had been treated with checkpoint inhibitors. Partial responses were achieved by three dose-escalation patients, of whom one had hepatocellular carcinoma and two had cutaneous melanoma. Peripheral TCRbeta sequencing was intended to test whether TCR sequence diversity was altered and clonal T-cell expansion was caused by ivuxolimab. The monotherapy dose-escalation portion (N = 52 patients) of the phase I ivuxolimab trial is reported in the paper. What the study reported, not specific to this receptor: After ivuxolimab, expanded clones were on average more numerous among CD8+ T cells than among CD4+ T cells. The antigen specificity of the clonally expanded peripheral T cells was not determined. Low levels of normalized T-cell clonal expansion were also shown by some nonresponding patients. At doses of 0.1 to 3.0 mg/kg, clonal expansion of both CD4+ and CD8+ T cells in blood was seen between baseline and week 6. In the 0.1-3.0 mg/kg groups, partial responders had among the lowest normalized peripheral clonal expansion, particularly in CD8+ T cells.

Patients with a history of autoimmune disease or receiving systemic immunosuppression were excluded from the trial. Peripheral blood for TCR sequencing was drawn from every dose cohort at baseline, at cycle 4 day 1 and at cycle 7 day 1. The samples were taken from a phase I, first-in-human, multicenter, open-label dose-escalation trial of ivuxolimab. The trial enrolled adults with locally advanced or metastatic head and neck squamous cell, hepatocellular, melanoma or renal cell carcinoma. CD4+ and CD8+ T cells were sorted separately from peripheral blood before TCR sequencing. Genomic DNA was extracted from sorted cells for sequencing of the TCRbeta CDR3 region. The immunoSEQ Assay was used to sequence the TCRbeta CDR3 regions. The immuneACCESS repertoire file appears here via TCRdb, limited to in-frame rearrangements. These files lack a portion of the clones; in checked studies, under half of the deficit traces to unresolved V genes, and the cause of the others is not known. Across this sample there are more than 10,000 clones, with roughly 84% seen only once. More than 20% of the sample rests with the top ten.

V is pared back by 7 bases and J by 1 base, with 17 bases lying between the germline termini. Spanning cysteine to phenylalanine, the CDR3 consists of 15 amino acids. CDR3 DNA is the only sequence kept; it has 45 bases, read in frame from the first base. Based on the germline V gene, the CDR1 and CDR2 sequences are SQVTM and ANQGSEA. Material: CD4+ or CD8+ T cells sorted from blood, obtained in a trial of the OX40 agonist ivuxolimab. This receptor chain uses TRBV29-1 and TRBJ1-5; too little of a D gene remains to name it. The receptor's source is an adult with an advanced solid tumor such as melanoma, head and neck, liver or kidney cancer. Read as DNA, the sequence is TGCAGCGCCAACCTAGGGCTGCAGAGCAATCAGCCCCAGCATTTT. Its coded protein is CSANLGLQSNQPQHF.